This TCR beta chain was sequenced during a study of blood T cell repertoires in COVID-19. The repertoire was sequenced with immunoSEQ multiplex PCR; TCRdb's copy has only in-frame clones and lacks some. Seen here are roughly 97,000 clones, 60% to 85% observed once, and the top ten hold about 6.5%. Trimming shortened V by 2 bases and J by 3 bases, and 11 bases separated the two germline ends. The CDR3 totals 14 residues. CDR1 is SNHLY, CDR2 FYNNEI, per germline. The rearrangement uses TRBV2 and TRBJ2-7, with D unclear. Sequencing was done on a sample of peripheral blood. The receptor was derived from a man between 65 and 85 years old with acute or convalescent COVID-19. Here the CDR3 DNA reads TGTGCCAGCAGTGAACTTAGTCACTTCTACGAGCAGTACGTC. Amino acid sequence: CASSELSHFYEQYV.